The 27 T cell receptor beta chains presented below share a single source sample, sequenced in a study of T cells expressing NK-cell markers. Reanalyzing the 5' RACE reads, TCRdb keeps one entry per CDR3 protein, without DNA. The sample features roughly 350,000 distinct CDR3 sequences, with 5.2% in its top ten. Sequencing used blood T cells: a sorted CD56 or NKG2C T cell subset, CD4+ or CD8+ T cells, or bulk PBMC T cells (not recorded which). The source is a man aged 18 to 69 in good health.

The rearrangement links TRBV6-5 to TRBJ2-2; there is no DNA to check the TCRdb D call of TRBD1. The CDR3 consists of 15 residues. Germline CDR1 reads MNHEY; CDR2 reads SVGAGI. CDR3 sequence reads: CASRYKHQGSGELFF.

The rearrangement uses TRBV12-3 or TRBV12-4 and TRBJ2-2; TCRdb names TRBD2, which stays unverified in the absence of DNA. CDR3 length equals 19 residues. This chain's CDR3 is CASSHRGLAEIFGAGELFF.

V usage is TRBV7-2 and J usage is TRBJ2-2; TCRdb proposes TRBD2, but this gene call is untestable without DNA. CDR3 length: 17 residues. Germline CDR1 reads SGHTA; CDR2 reads FQGNSA. The chain's CDR3 is CASSLGGLATGPGELFF.

This chain links TRBV12-3 or TRBV12-4 with TRBJ1-5. The CDR3 length is 14 residues. The CDR3 protein is CASSGLGTNQPQHF.

This rearrangement joins TRBV6-5 to TRBJ1-6; TCRdb selects TRBD1, and the lack of DNA leaves this call unchecked. This CDR3 is built from 16 residues. Germline V gene data show CDR1 as MNHEY and CDR2 as SVGAGI. The CDR3 sequence is CASSYSMTWGNSPLHF.

The chain joins TRBV7-9 to TRBJ1-2; TCRdb calls TRBD1, which cannot be checked without DNA. In germline, CDR1 is SEHNR, CDR2 FQNEAQ (reference sequence). This CDR3 has 15 residues. CDR3 sequence: CASSLQGLSLYGYTF.

The genes are TRBV9 and TRBJ1-2. Germline CDR1 SGDLS, CDR2 YYNGEE. This CDR3 has 17 amino acids. The CDR3 is CASTKAGMAGPNYGYTF.

CDR3: CASSPGRETQYF. The chain carries TRBV18 and TRBJ2-5; there is no DNA to check the TCRdb D call of TRBD1. Looked up from germline, CDR1 is KGHSH and CDR2 is LQKENI. The CDR3 extends over 12 amino acids.

This sequence joins TRBV5-4 and TRBJ2-7; without DNA, the TCRdb call of TRBD2 cannot be checked. From germline, CDR1 is SGHNT and CDR2 YYREEE (reference sequence). The CDR3 extends over 15 amino acids. This chain's CDR3 is CASSLGLAGPYEQYF.

The gene calls are TRBV20-1 and TRBJ2-1. From germline, CDR1 is DFQATT and CDR2 SNEGSKA (reference sequence). This CDR3 is 14 amino acids long. The CDR3: CSASSALSYNEQFF.

This chain's CDR3 is CSAPGGGLGNEQFF. The V gene is TRBV20-1, the J gene TRBJ2-1; TCRdb proposes TRBD1, but this gene call is untestable without DNA. This CDR3 is 14 amino acids long. The germline CDR1 and CDR2 sequences are DFQATT and SNEGSKA (reference sequence).

This chain uses TRBV6-1 with TRBJ2-7; lacking DNA, the TRBD2 call made by TCRdb goes unchecked. Germline CDR1 is MNHNS and CDR2 is SASEGT. CDR3 length equals 17 residues. CDR3 protein: CASSEASSRAGRLARYF.

V usage is TRBV1 and J usage is TRBJ2-2; TCRdb's D gene call, TRBD2, goes unchecked for lack of DNA. TRBV1 is designated a pseudogene. This CDR3 comprises 15 residues. CDR3 residues: CTSSRIAGDTGELFF.

This chain connects TRBV6-2 or TRBV6-3 to TRBJ2-7. Germline values: CDR1 MNHEY, CDR2 SVGEGT. The CDR3 is made up of 14 amino acids. The chain's CDR3 is CASSYIKSSYEQYF.

The chain employs TRBV4-2 and TRBJ2-7. The CDR3 is 14 amino acids. CDR1 LGHNA and CDR2 YNFKEQ come from the germline V gene. The CDR3 is CASSQDGGNYEQYF.

This chain links TRBV24-1 with TRBJ1-2. The CDR3 totals 16 residues. The germline V gene encodes CDR1 KGHDR and CDR2 SFDVKD. The CDR3 sequence: CATSDSRGTANYGYTF.

The V and J genes are TRBV7-2 and TRBJ1-1; TCRdb proposes TRBD1, but this gene call is untestable without DNA. CDR3 length equals 15 residues. Germline values: CDR1 SGHTA, CDR2 FQGNSA. CDR3 amino acids: CASSPLDRVRAEAFF.

The rearrangement joins TRBV7-2 to TRBJ2-7; with no DNA, the TCRdb D assignment of TRBD1 cannot be verified. CDR3 length: 14 amino acids. Germline CDR1 reads SGHTA; CDR2 reads FQGNSA. The CDR3 loop reads CASRYPGGPDEQYF.

V and J are TRBV7-9 and TRBJ1-3; absent DNA, TCRdb's TRBD1 call cannot be checked. Germline assignment: CDR1 SEHNR and CDR2 FQNEAQ (reference sequence). CDR3 length: 17 amino acids. The chain's CDR3 is CASSPLPGQGGSSTIYF.

The chain has TRBV27 and TRBJ2-7; TCRdb's D call, TRBD2, is unchecked because there is no DNA. The length of the CDR3 is 13 residues. Germline V gene sequence: CDR1 MNHEY, CDR2 SMNVEV (reference sequence). CDR3 region: CASSPGRRYEQYF.

The V and J genes are TRBV18 and TRBJ1-2; there is no DNA to check the TCRdb D call of TRBD1. CDR1 is KGHSH and CDR2 is LQKENI in the germline V gene. The CDR3 loop spans 15 amino acids. The CDR3 protein is CASSRLQGREEGYTF.

J is TRBJ2-1 and V is TRBV7-2; lacking DNA, the TRBD2 call made by TCRdb goes unchecked. The V gene's germline CDR1 is SGHTA and CDR2 FQGNSA. The CDR3 sequence is 15 residues long. This chain's CDR3 is CASSLSGLAYNEQFF.

The rearrangement links TRBV20-1 to TRBJ1-3; no DNA is available, so the TRBD1 call from TCRdb remains unchecked. The CDR3 is 16 amino acids. From germline, CDR1 is DFQATT and CDR2 SNEGSKA (reference sequence). The CDR3 here is CSARGAGSTGGNTIYF.

V usage is TRBV6-1 and J usage is TRBJ1-6; the D call from TCRdb, TRBD1, cannot be confirmed without DNA. This CDR3 is 13 amino acids long. CDR1 and CDR2 from the germline V gene are MNHNS and SASEGT. CDR3 sequence reads: CATRPGQNSPLHF.

The chain recombines TRBV3-1 with TRBJ2-5; the TRBD2 assignment by TCRdb is unverifiable without DNA. Germline V gives CDR1 LGHDT, CDR2 YNNKEL (reference sequence). This CDR3 spans 13 amino acids. This CDR3 is CASSQAGSGLPGF.

This sequence joins TRBV27 and TRBJ2-3; TCRdb's D gene call, TRBD2, goes unchecked for lack of DNA. The germline gives CDR1 MNHEY, CDR2 SMNVEV (reference sequence). This CDR3 is 18 amino acids long. This CDR3 is CASSLIKTSGGSTDTQYF.

The chain recombines TRBV28 with TRBJ2-3; TCRdb gives TRBD2 as the D gene, but with no DNA this cannot be confirmed. Germline V gene data show CDR1 as MDHEN and CDR2 as SYDVKM. The CDR3 runs to 15 residues. The CDR3 spells CASSGGGLAGGAQYF.